The sequence of this T cell receptor beta chain was determined in a study of beta chain features in type 1 diabetes. Study-level results: A moderate, significant TCRB CDR3 shortening appeared in type 1 diabetes across four CD4+ subsets.

The sequenced template was cDNA made from the entire isolated RNA. The assay was immunoSEQ multiplex PCR, and TCRdb's table has in-frame clones only and misses some. The sample consists of some 160,000 clones, roughly 9% of them appearing once. Concerning this clone itself: Its specificity is not known.

Germline V gene data show CDR1 as SNHLY and CDR2 as FYNNEI. V was trimmed by 0 bases and J by 4 bases, leaving 7 bases between them. This CDR3 is built from 14 residues. The sequenced material came from central memory CD4+ T cells from blood. The clonotype originates from a woman in her 30s with type 1 diabetes. The rearrangement links TRBV2 to TRBJ1-5; D unresolved. Here the CDR3 reads CASSEAGGNQPQHF. The CDR3 nucleotides are TGTGCCAGCAGTGAAGCGGGAGGGAATCAGCCCCAGCATTTT.